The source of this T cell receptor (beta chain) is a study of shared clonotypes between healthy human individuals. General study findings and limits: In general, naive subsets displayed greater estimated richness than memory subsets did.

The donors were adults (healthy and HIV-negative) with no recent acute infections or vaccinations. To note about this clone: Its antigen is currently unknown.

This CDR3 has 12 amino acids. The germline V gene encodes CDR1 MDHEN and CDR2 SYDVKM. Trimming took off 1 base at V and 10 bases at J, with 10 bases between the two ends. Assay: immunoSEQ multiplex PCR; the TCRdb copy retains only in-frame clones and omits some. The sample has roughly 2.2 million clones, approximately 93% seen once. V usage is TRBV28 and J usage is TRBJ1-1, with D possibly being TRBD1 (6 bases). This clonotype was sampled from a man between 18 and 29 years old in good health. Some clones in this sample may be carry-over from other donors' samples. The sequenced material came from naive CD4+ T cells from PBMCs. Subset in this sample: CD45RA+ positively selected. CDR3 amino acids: CASSLLAGVAFF. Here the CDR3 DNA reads TGTGCCAGCAGTTTATTGGCAGGGGTAGCTTTCTTT.